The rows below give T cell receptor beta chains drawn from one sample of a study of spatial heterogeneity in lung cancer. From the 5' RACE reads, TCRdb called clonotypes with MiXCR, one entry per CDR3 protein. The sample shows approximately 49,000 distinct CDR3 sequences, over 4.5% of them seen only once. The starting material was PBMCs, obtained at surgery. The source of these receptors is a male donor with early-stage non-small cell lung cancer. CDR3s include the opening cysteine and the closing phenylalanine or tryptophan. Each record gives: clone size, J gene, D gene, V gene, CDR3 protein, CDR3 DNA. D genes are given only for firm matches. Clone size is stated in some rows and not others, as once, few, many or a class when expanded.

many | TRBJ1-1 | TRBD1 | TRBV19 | CASSPIDRVRIEAFF | TGTGCCAGTAGTCCGATTGACAGGGTAAGGATCGAAGCTTTCTTT
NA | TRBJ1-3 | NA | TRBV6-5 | CASSSRDGDSGNTIYF | TGTGCCAGCAGTTCCCGGGACGGTGACTCTGGAAACACCATATATTTT
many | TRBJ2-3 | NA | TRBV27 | CASSAGRRRGTQYF | TGTGCCAGCTCCGCCGGACGCCGCCGAGGAACGCAGTATTTT
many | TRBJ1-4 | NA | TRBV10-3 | CAISGGTGEKLFF | TGTGCCATCAGTGGAGGGACGGGCGAAAAACTGTTTTTT
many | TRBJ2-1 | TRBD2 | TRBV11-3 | CASSLGLAGVNEQFF | TGTGCCAGCAGCCTTGGGCTAGCGGGAGTGAATGAGCAGTTCTTC
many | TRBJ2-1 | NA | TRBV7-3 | CASSWTGTEYNEQFF | TGTGCCAGCAGTTGGACCGGGACTGAGTACAATGAGCAGTTCTTC
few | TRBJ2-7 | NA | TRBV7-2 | CASSPFIQAEQYF | TGTGCCAGCAGCCCCTTTATCCAGGCCGAGCAGTACTTC
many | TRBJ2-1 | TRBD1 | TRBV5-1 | CASSLGGTGQNEQFF | TGCGCCAGCAGCTTGGGTGGGACAGGCCAGAATGAGCAGTTCTTC
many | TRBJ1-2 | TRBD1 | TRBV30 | CAWMKDRGSYGYTF | TGTGCCTGGATGAAGGACAGGGGAAGCTATGGCTACACCTTC
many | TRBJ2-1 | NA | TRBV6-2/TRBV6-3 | CASSYGASTWSSYNEQFF | TGTGCCAGCAGTTACGGAGCATCTACATGGAGCTCCTACAATGAGCAGTTCTTC
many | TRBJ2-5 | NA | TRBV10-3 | CAISDRAETQYF | TGTGCCATCAGTGACAGGGCGGAGACCCAGTACTTC
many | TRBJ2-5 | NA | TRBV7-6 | CASSLDTMTQYF | TGTGCCAGCAGCTTAGATACGATGACCCAGTACTTC
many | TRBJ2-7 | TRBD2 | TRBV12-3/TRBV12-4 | CASSPGTSGRASYEQYF | TGTGCCAGCAGTCCCGGGACTAGCGGGAGGGCCTCCTACGAGCAGTACTTC
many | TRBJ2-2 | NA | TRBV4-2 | CASSLSGGPSAGELFF | TGTGCCAGCAGCCTATCCGGAGGGCCGTCCGCCGGGGAGCTGTTTTTT
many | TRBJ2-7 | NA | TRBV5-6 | CASSPGTRGGEQYF | TGTGCCAGCAGTCCGGGAACAAGGGGTGGCGAGCAGTACTTC
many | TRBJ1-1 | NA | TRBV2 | CASSEAGGTEAFF | TGTGCCAGCAGTGAAGCGGGGGGCACTGAAGCTTTCTTT
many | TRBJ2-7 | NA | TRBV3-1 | CASSQVVGSYEQYF | TGTGCCAGCAGCCAAGTAGTGGGCTCCTACGAGCAGTACTTC
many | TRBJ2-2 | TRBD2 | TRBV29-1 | CSVRATSGYTGELFF | TGCAGCGTGCGAGCAACTAGCGGATACACCGGGGAGCTGTTTTTT
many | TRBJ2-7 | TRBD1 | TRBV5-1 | CASSLGTGGEQYF | TGCGCCAGCAGCTTAGGGACAGGGGGTGAGCAGTACTTC
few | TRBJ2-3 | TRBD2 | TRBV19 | CASSQVAGPTDTQYF | TGTGCCAGTAGTCAGGTAGCGGGACCCACAGATACGCAGTATTTT
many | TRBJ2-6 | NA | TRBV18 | CASSPISGANVLTF | TGTGCCAGCTCACCCATCTCTGGGGCCAACGTCCTGACTTTC
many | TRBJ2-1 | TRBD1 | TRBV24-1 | CATSATGTYNEQFF | TGTGCCACCAGTGCGACAGGGACCTACAATGAGCAGTTCTTC
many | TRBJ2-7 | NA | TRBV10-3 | CAISEVVYEQYF | TGTGCCATCAGTGAAGTAGTATACGAGCAGTACTTC
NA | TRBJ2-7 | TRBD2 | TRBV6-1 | CASSEGASGYEQYF | TGTGCCAGCAGTGAAGGGGCTAGCGGCTACGAGCAGTACTTC
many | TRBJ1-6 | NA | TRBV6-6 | CASSYRPQGWDSPLHF | TGTGCCAGCAGTTACAGGCCACAGGGCTGGGATTCACCCCTCCACTTT
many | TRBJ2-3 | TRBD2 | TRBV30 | CAWSPGTSGRAAQYF | TGTGCCTGGAGTCCAGGGACTAGCGGGAGGGCGGCGCAGTATTTT
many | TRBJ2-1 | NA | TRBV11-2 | CASSLARGGYNEQFF | TGTGCCAGCAGCTTAGCCAGGGGAGGCTACAATGAGCAGTTCTTC
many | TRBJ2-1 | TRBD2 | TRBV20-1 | CSATLGLAGFDEQFF | TGCAGTGCTACCCTCGGGCTAGCGGGATTCGATGAGCAGTTCTTC
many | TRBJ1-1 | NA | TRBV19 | CASSKEFGGRRNEAFF | TGTGCCAGTAGTAAGGAGTTCGGGGGGCGCAGGAACGAAGCTTTCTTT
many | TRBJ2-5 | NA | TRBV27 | CASSFSAARAQGETQYF | TGTGCCAGCAGTTTCTCGGCCGCCAGGGCCCAGGGGGAGACCCAGTACTTC
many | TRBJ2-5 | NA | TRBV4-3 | CASSQGTGEKETQYF | TGCGCCAGCAGCCAAGGGACTGGCGAAAAAGAGACCCAGTACTTC
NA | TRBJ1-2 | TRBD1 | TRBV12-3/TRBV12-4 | CASSRQGYGYTF | TGTGCCAGCAGTCGACAGGGCTATGGCTACACCTTC
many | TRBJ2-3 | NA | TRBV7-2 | CASSFFTDTQYF | TGTGCCAGCAGCTTCTTTACAGATACGCAGTATTTT
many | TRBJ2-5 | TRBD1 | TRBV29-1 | CSVEKGQGPLETQYF | TGCAGCGTTGAAAAGGGACAGGGACCTCTTGAGACCCAGTACTTC
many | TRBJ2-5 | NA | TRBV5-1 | CASSPGQGETQYF | TGCGCCAGCAGCCCGGGCCAAGGCGAGACCCAGTACTTC
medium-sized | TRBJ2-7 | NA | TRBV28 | CASSLGTAGEQYF | TGTGCCAGCAGCCTAGGGACAGCGGGCGAGCAGTACTTC
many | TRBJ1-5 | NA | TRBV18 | CASSPEGTNQPQHF | TGTGCCAGCTCACCCGAGGGGACCAATCAGCCCCAGCATTTT